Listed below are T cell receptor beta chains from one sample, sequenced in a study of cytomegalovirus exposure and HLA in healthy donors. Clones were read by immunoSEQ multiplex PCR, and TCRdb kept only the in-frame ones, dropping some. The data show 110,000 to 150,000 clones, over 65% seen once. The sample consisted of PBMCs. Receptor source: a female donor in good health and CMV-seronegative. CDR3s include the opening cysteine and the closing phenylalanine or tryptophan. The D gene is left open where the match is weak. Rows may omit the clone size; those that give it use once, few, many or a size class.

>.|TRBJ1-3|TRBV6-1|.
TGTGCCAGCAGTGAAAACCCTAGCGCCCGGGGCGATTCTGGAAACACCATATATTTT
CASSENPSARGDSGNTIYF
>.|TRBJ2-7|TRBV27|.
TGTGCCAGCAGTTCAGCGGGCAGGAGCTCCTACGAGCAGTACTTC
CASSSAGRSSYEQYF
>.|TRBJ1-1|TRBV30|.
TGTGCCTGGGAACGGACGGGAGACACTGAAGCTTTCTTT
CAWERTGDTEAFF
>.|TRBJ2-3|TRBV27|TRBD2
TGTGCCAGCCGTACTAGCGTCCCCTCGGTGGCTAGCACAGATACGCAGTATTTT
CASRTSVPSVASTDTQYF
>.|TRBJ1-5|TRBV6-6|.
TGTGCCAGCAACCACAGGGTCGATCAGCCCCAGCATTTT
CASNHRVDQPQHF
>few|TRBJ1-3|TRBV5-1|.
TGCGCCAGCGCTCTTGGAGATGGAAACACCATATATTTT
CASALGDGNTIYF
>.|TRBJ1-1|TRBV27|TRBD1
TGTGCCAGCAGATTCTTGACAGGGGGAGGGGGGACTGAAGCTTTCTTT
CASRFLTGGGGTEAFF
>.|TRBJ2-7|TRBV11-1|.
TGTGCCAGCAGCCCGCGCTTGAGCGAGCAGTACTTC
CASSPRLSEQYF
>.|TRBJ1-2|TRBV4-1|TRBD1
TGCGCCAGCAGCCACCCAATCACAGGGGCGTATGGCTACCCCTTC
CASSHPITGAYGYPF
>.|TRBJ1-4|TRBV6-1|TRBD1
TGTGCCAGCAGCGCCGACAGGGCAACTAATGAAAAACTGTTTTTT
CASSADRATNEKLFF
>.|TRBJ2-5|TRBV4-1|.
TGCGCCAGCAGCCAAGTCTGGCTCGTGACCCAGTACTTC
CASSQVWLVTQYF
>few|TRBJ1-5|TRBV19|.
TGTGCCAGTACTCGGGGGGGTTTGCAGCCCCAGCATTTT
CASTRGGLQPQHF
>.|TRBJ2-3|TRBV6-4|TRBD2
TGTGCCAGCCGGGGGGGTAGCACAGATACGCAGTATTTT
CASRGGSTDTQYF
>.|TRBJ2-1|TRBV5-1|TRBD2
TGCGCCAGCAGCTTGGTATTAGGACTAGCGGGAGATGAGCAGTTCTTC
CASSLVLGLAGDEQFF
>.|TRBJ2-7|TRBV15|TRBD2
TGTGCCACCAGCAGAGAACGGGGGGGAGGCGAGCAGTACTTC
CATSRERGGGEQYF
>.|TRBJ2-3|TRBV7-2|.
TGTGCCAGCAGCCCAAGTCGGGAGATTACGCAGTATTTT
CASSPSREITQYF
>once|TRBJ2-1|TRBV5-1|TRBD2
TGCGCCAGCAGCAAAAGCGGGAGCAGAAATGAGCAGTTCTTC
CASSKSGSRNEQFF
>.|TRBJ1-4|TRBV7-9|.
TGTGCCAGCAGCTTAGCTGGGGGACACGGGGCAACTAATGAAAAACTGTTTTTT
CASSLAGGHGATNEKLFF
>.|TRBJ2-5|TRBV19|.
TGTGCCAGTAGTATAGCCTATCCAGGGTTTCAAGAGACCCAGTACTTC
CASSIAYPGFQETQYF
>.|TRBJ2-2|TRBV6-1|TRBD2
TGTGCCAGCAGTGTGGGACTAGCGGGGACCGGGGAGCTGTTTTTT
CASSVGLAGTGELFF
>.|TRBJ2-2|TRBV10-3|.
TGTGCCATCAGTGAGTCAACGGCGAACACCGGGGAGCTGTTTTTT
CAISESTANTGELFF
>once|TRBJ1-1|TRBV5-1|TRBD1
TGCGCCAGCAGGTCCGGGACAGTGAACACTGAAGCTTTCTTT
CASRSGTVNTEAFF